A selection of T cell receptor beta chains follows, all from one sample in a study of shared clonotypes between healthy human individuals. The table came from immunoSEQ multiplex PCR; TCRdb's copy has only in-frame clones and leaves some out. The repertoire holds millions of clones, with less than 95% as singletons. What was sequenced was naive CD8+ T cells sorted from blood. The receptors here all came from a man aged 18 to 30 in good health. Both conserved end residues are part of each CDR3. D genes are given only for firm matches. Clone size is shown for a subset of rows, as once, few, many or a class of expanded clone.

clone size: few
V gene: TRBV9
J gene: TRBJ1-1
D gene: NA
CDR3 protein: CASSAGFYSEAFF
CDR3 DNA: TGTGCCAGCAGCGCAGGGTTTTACAGTGAAGCTTTCTTT

clone size: NA
V gene: TRBV13
J gene: TRBJ2-7
D gene: NA
CDR3 protein: CASSLFGGRSYEQYF
CDR3 DNA: TGTGCCAGCAGCTTATTTGGGGGGCGATCCTACGAGCAGTACTTC

clone size: NA
V gene: TRBV6-6
J gene: TRBJ2-7
D gene: NA
CDR3 protein: CATAATPMGYEQYF
CDR3 DNA: TGTGCCACCGCTGCAACGCCGATGGGCTACGAGCAGTACTTC

clone size: NA
V gene: TRBV4-1
J gene: TRBJ1-2
D gene: TRBD1
CDR3 protein: CASSQEGGGQDLGYTF
CDR3 DNA: TGCGCCAGCAGCCAAGAGGGGGGTGGACAGGACTTAGGCTACACCTTC

clone size: NA
V gene: TRBV10-2
J gene: TRBJ2-7
D gene: TRBD1
CDR3 protein: CASSVGQTYEQYF
CDR3 DNA: TGCGCCAGCAGCGTGGGACAGACCTACGAGCAGTACTTC

clone size: NA
V gene: TRBV9
J gene: TRBJ2-3
D gene: NA
CDR3 protein: CASTPWASVDTQYF
CDR3 DNA: TGTGCCAGCACCCCTTGGGCCTCGGTGGATACGCAGTATTTT

clone size: NA
V gene: TRBV5-4
J gene: TRBJ1-6
D gene: NA
CDR3 protein: CATPSRYNSPLHF
CDR3 DNA: TGTGCCACCCCGTCCCGTTATAATTCACCCCTCCACTTT

clone size: NA
V gene: TRBV4-1
J gene: TRBJ2-2
D gene: NA
CDR3 protein: CASSQDIMATLNTGELFF
CDR3 DNA: TGCGCCAGCAGCCAAGATATTATGGCTACCCTGAACACCGGGGAGCTGTTTTTT

clone size: NA
V gene: TRBV27
J gene: TRBJ2-7
D gene: TRBD1
CDR3 protein: CASSFVTGGEQYF
CDR3 DNA: TGTGCCAGCAGTTTCGTGACAGGGGGCGAGCAGTACTTC

clone size: NA
V gene: TRBV2
J gene: TRBJ1-1
D gene: NA
CDR3 protein: CAIPAGKGNTEAFF
CDR3 DNA: TGTGCCATCCCTGCCGGGAAGGGCAACACTGAAGCTTTCTTT